A selection of T cell receptor beta chains follows, all from one sample in a study of blood T cells in healthy people across ages. TCRdb analysed the 5' RACE reads with MiXCR anew, one entry per CDR3 protein. The repertoire includes around 620,000 distinct CDR3 sequences, 27% of them detected once, and about a fifth sits in the top ten. Sequencing used blood. The receptors here all came from a woman between 65 and 79 years old in good health. Each CDR3 is given without its conserved first and last residue.

CDR3aa	v_gene	j_gene
ASRGPAGRSTEAF	TRBV2	TRBJ1-1
ASSLKVSSYEQY	TRBV7-2	TRBJ2-7
ASSPTSGGASEQF	TRBV7-9	TRBJ2-1
ASSLERGRLNTEAF	TRBV5-1	TRBJ1-1
ASSRFSGNTIY	TRBV12-3/TRBV12-4	TRBJ1-3
ASSSQMETQY	TRBV5-1	TRBJ2-5
ASSASMLGAAPYNEQF	TRBV5-1	NA
ASREGVGAF	TRBV7-9	TRBJ1-1
SARGGQVETQY	TRBV20-1	TRBJ2-5
ASSQEDVETQY	TRBV3-1	TRBJ2-5
ASSLPDRDTEAF	TRBV5-1	TRBJ1-1
SVVIGLSRSYNEQF	TRBV29-1	TRBJ2-1
ASSAAGPGNSNQPQH	TRBV7-2	TRBJ1-5
ASSPGGASRETQY	TRBV6-5	TRBJ2-5
ASRMGARETQY	TRBV6-5	TRBJ2-5
SVRAAGEQY	TRBV29-1	TRBJ2-7
ASSTEGGYYNEQF	TRBV6-2/TRBV6-3	TRBJ2-1
ASSPRDRGLRNTEAF	TRBV25-1	TRBJ1-1
ASRRGTPGNYGYT	TRBV6-2/TRBV6-3	TRBJ1-2
ASSDRMSSYEQY	TRBV12-3/TRBV12-4	TRBJ2-7
ASSLLAGLQETQY	TRBV2	TRBJ2-5
ASSLDSQGSDTQY	TRBV4-2	TRBJ2-3
ASSLQGTGNNEQF	TRBV19	TRBJ2-1
ASSGVTNTGELF	TRBV5-1	TRBJ2-2
AIKGGLVTGELF	TRBV10-3	TRBJ2-2
ASSLGGSATYEQY	TRBV11-1	TRBJ2-7
ASRAGTGGPQF	TRBV5-1	TRBJ2-1
AWSVWGSAGELF	TRBV30	TRBJ2-2
ASSPLLRRQNTEAF	TRBV5-1	TRBJ1-1
ASSLVSTGRELF	TRBV7-2	TRBJ2-2
SAPWGAQYEQY	TRBV20-1	NA
ASSPDRVAADTQY	TRBV7-9	TRBJ2-3
ASSLELAGAETQY	TRBV5-1	TRBJ2-5
ASSYRGLHSPLH	TRBV5-6	TRBJ1-6
ASSQARVAGGGETQY	TRBV4-3	TRBJ2-5
SARGEGKGYEQY	TRBV20-1	NA
ASTFGPSYEQY	TRBV2	TRBJ2-7
ASSRLPTVYEQY	TRBV3-1	TRBJ2-7
SASPGRNYGYT	TRBV20-1	TRBJ1-2
ASSPVSNEQF	TRBV7-2	TRBJ2-1
SVFWANTGELF	TRBV29-1	TRBJ2-2
ASSLAGGDSQY	TRBV7-9	TRBJ2-3
SAREAGSGSPLH	TRBV20-1	TRBJ1-6
ASSLAAGTQY	TRBV12-3/TRBV12-4	TRBJ2-3
ASSLEGGITIY	TRBV11-2	TRBJ1-3
SARGLSSGDEQF	TRBV20-1	TRBJ2-1
AWRRIGADTQY	TRBV30	TRBJ2-3
ATSDAQGLGSNQPQH	TRBV24-1	TRBJ1-5
SGRGAYNEQF	TRBV29-1	TRBJ2-1
ASRYQGAWGYT	TRBV12-3/TRBV12-4	TRBJ1-2
ASNRLGPYKNIQY	TRBV6-2/TRBV6-3	TRBJ2-4
ASSLEVVRETQH	TRBV5-1	TRBJ2-5
ASSLGGVETQY	TRBV7-2	TRBJ2-5
AIGRVPTSTDTQY	TRBV10-3	TRBJ2-3
ASSSATGNYGYT	TRBV5-5	TRBJ1-2
ASSLSGGVGYT	TRBV12-3/TRBV12-4	TRBJ1-2